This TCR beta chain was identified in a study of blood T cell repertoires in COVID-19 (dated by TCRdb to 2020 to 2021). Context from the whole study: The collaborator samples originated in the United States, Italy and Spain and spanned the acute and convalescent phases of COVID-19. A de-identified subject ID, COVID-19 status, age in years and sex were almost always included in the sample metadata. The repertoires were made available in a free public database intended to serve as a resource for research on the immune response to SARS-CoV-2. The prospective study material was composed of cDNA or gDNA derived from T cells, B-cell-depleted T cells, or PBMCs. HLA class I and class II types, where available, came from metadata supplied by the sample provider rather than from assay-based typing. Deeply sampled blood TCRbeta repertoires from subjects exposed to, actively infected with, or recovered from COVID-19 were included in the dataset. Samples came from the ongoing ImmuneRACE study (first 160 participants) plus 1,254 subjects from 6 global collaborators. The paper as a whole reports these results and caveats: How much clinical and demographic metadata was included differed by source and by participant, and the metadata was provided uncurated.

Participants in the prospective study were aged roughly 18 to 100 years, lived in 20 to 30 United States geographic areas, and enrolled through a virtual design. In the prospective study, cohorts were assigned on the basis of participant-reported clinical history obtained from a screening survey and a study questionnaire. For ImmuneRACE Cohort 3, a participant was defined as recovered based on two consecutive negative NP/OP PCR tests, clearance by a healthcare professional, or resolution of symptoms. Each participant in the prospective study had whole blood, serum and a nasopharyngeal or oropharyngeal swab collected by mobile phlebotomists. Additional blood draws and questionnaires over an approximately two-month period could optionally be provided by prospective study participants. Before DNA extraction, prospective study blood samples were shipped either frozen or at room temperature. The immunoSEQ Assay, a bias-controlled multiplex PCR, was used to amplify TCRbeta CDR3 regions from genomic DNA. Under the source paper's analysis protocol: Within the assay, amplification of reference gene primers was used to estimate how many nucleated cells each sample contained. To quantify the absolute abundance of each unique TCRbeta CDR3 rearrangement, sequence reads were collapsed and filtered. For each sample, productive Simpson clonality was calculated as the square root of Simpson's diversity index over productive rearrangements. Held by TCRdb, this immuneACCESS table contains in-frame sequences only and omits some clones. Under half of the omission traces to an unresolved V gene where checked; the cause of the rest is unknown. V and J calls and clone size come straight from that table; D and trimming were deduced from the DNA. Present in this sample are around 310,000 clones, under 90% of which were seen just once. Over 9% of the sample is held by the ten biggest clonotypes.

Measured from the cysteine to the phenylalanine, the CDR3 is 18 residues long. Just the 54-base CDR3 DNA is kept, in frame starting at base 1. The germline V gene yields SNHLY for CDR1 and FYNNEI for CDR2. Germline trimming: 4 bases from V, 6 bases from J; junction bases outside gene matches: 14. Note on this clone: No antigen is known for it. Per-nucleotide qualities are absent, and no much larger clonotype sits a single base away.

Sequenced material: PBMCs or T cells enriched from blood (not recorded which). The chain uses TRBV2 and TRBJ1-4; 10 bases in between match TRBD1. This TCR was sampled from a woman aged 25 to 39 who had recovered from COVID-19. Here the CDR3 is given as CASSAPGTGDSLDEKLFF. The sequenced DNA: TGTGCCAGCAGTGCACCCGGGACAGGGGACTCACTGGATGAAAAACTGTTTTTT. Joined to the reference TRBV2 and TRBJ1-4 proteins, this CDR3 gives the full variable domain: EPEVTQTPSHQVTQMGQEVILRCVPISNHLYFYWYRQILGQKVEFLVSFYNNEISEKSEIFDDQFSVERPDGSNFTLKIRSTKLEDSAMYFCASSAPGTGDSLDEKLFFGSGTQLSVL.